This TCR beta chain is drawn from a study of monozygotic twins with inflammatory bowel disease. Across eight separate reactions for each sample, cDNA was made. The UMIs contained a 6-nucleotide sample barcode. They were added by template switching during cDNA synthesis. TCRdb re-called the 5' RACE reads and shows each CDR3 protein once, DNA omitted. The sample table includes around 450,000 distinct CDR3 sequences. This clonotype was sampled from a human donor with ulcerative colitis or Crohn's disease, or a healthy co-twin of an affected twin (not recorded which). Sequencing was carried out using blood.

CDR3 amino acids: CASSSQGAQGEQFF. This chain joins TRBV5-1 and TRBJ2-1; there is no DNA to check the TCRdb D call of TRBD1. The V gene's germline CDR1 is SGHRS and CDR2 YFSETQ. The CDR3 contains 14 residues.